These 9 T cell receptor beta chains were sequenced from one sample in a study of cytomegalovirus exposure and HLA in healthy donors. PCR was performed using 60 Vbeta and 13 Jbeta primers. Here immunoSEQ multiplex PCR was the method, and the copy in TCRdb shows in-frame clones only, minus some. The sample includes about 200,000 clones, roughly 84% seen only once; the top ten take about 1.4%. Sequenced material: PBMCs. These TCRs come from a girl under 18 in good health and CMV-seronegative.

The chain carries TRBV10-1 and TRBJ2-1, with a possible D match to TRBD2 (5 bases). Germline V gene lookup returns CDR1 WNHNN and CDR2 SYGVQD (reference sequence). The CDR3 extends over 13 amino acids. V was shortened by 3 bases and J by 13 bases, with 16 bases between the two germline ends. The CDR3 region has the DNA TGCGCCAGCAGTGATCACGGGGAAGGGTTTCAGTTCTTC. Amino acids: CASSDHGEGFQFF.

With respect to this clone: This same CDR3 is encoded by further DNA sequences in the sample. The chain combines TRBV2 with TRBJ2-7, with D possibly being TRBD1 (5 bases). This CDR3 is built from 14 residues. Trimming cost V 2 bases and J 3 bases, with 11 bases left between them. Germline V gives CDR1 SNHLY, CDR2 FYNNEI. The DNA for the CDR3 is TGTGCCAGCAGTGAACGGCAGGGCGTCTACGAGCAGTACTTC. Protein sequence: CASSERQGVYEQYF.

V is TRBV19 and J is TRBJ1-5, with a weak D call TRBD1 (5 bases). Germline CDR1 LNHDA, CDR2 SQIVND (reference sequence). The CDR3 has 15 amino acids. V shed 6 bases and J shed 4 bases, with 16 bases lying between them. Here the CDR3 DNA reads TGTGCCAGTAGGACAAGACAGCTCCATAATCAGCCCCAGCATTTT. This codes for CASRTRQLHNQPQHF.

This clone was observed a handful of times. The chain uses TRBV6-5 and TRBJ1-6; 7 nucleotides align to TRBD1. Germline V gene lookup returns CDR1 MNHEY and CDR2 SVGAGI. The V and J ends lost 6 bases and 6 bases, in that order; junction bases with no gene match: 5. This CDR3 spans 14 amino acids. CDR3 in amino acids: CASRRDRTNSPLHF. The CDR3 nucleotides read TGTGCCAGCAGGCGGGACAGAACTAATTCACCCCTCCACTTT.

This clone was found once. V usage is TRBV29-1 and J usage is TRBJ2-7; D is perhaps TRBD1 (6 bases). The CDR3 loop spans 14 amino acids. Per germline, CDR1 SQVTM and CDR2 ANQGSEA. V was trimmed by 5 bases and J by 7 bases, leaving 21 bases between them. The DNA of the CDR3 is TGCAGCGTTAGCCCGGGACACGGTGACGGAGAGCAGTACTTC. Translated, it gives CSVSPGHGDGEQYF.

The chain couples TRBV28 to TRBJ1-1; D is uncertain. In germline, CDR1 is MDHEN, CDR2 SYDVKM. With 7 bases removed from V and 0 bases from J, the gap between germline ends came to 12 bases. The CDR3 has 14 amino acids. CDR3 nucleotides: TGTGCCAGCACCCCCCCCGGTTTGAACACTGAAGCTTTCTTT. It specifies CASTPPGLNTEAFF.

The CDR3, as DNA: TGTGCCACCGGTAGGGGGTCTACCGAGGCCAATGGCTACACCTTC. Protein product: CATGRGSTEANGYTF. The rearrangement joins TRBV28 to TRBJ1-2, with D perhaps matching TRBD1 (6 bases). The CDR3 covers 15 residues. Deletions cut 10 bases from V and 6 bases from J, with 24 bases between. Germline V gene lookup returns CDR1 MDHEN and CDR2 SYDVKM.

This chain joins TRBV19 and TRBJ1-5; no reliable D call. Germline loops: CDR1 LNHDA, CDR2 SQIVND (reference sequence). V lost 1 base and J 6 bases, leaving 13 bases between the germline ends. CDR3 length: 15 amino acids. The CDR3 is CASSIAEGAGQPQHF. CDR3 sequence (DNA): TGTGCCAGTAGTATAGCGGAGGGAGCGGGTCAGCCCCAGCATTTT.

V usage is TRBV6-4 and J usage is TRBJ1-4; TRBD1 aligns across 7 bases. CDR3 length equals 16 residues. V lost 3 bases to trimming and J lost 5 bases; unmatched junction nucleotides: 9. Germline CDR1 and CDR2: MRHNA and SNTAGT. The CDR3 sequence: CASSEYSGTANEKLFF. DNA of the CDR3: TGTGCCAGCAGTGAATACTCCGGGACAGCGAATGAAAAACTGTTTTTT.